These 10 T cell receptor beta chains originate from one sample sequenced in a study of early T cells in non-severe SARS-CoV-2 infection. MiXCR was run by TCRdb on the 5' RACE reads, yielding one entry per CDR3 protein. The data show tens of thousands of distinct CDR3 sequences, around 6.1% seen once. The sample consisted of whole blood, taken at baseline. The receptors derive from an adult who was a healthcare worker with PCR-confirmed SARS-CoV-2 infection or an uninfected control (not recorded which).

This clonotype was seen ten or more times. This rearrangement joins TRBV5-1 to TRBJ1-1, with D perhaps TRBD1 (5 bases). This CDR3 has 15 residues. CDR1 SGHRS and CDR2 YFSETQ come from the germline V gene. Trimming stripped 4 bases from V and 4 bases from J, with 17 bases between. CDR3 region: CASSPMRGRGTEAFF. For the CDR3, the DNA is TGCGCCAGCAGCCCGATGAGGGGCCGAGGCACTGAAGCTTTCTTT. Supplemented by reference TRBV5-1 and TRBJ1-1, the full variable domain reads KAGVTQTPRYLIKTRGQQVTLSCSPISGHRSVSWYQQTPGQGLQFLFEYFSETQRNKGNFPGRFSGRQFSNSRSEMNVSTLELGDSALYLCASSPMRGRGTEAFFGQGTRLTVV.

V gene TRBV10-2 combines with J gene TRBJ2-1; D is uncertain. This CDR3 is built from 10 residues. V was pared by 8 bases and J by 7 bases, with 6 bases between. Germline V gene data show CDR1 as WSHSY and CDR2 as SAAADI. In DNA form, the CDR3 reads TGCGCCAGCGGCCCGAATGAGCAGTTCTTC. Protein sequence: CASGPNEQFF.

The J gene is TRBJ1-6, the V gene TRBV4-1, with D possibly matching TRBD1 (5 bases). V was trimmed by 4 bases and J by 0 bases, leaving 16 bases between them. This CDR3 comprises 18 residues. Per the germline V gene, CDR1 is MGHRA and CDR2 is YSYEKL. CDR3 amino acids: CASSPRDFRSSYNSPLHF. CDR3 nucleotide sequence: TGCGCCAGCAGCCCCCGGGACTTTCGGAGCTCCTATAATTCACCCCTCCACTTT.

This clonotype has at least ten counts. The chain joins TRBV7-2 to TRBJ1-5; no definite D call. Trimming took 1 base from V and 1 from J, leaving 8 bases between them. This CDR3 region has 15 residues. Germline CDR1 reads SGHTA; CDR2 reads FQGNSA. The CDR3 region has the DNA TGTGCCAGCAGCTTAGTTGTCGGAAGCAATCAGCCCCAGCATTTT. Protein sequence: CASSLVVGSNQPQHF.

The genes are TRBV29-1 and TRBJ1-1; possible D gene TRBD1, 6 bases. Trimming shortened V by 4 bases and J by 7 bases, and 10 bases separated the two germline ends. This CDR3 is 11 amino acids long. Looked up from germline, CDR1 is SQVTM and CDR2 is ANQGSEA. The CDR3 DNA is TGCAGCGTTGGGACAGCGATTGAAGCTTTCTTT. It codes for CSVGTAIEAFF. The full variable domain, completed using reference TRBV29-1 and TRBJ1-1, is SAVISQKPSRDICQRGTSLTIQCQVDSQVTMMFWYRQQPGQSLTLIATANQGSEATYESGFVIDKFPISRPNLTFSTLTVSNMSPEDSSIYLCSVGTAIEAFFGQGTRLTVV.

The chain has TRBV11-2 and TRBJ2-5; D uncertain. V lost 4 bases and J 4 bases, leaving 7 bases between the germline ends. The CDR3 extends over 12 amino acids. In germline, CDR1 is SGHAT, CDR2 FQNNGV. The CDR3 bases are TGTGCCAGCAGCTGGGCAGGAGAGACCCAGTACTTC. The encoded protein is CASSWAGETQYF.

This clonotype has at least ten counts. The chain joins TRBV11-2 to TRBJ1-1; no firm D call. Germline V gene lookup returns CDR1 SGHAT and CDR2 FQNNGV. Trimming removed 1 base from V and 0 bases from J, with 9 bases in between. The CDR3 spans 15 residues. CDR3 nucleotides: TGTGCCAGCAGCTTAGGAACCCTTATGAACACTGAAGCTTTCTTT. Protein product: CASSLGTLMNTEAFF.

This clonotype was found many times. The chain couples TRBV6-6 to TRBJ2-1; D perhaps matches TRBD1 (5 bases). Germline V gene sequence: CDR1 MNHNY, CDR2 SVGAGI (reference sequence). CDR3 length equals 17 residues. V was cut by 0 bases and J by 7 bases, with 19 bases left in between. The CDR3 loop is CASSYSISRQPSNEQFF. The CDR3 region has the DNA TGTGCCAGCAGTTACTCGATAAGCAGACAGCCCTCGAATGAGCAGTTCTTC.

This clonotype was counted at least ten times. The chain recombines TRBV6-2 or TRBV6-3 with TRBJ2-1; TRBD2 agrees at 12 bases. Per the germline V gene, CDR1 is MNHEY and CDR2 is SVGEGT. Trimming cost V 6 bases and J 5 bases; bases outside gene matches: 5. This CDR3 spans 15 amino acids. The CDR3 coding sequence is TGTGCCAGCAGGGCACTAGCGGGGGGCAACAATGAGCAGTTCTTC. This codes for CASRALAGGNNEQFF.

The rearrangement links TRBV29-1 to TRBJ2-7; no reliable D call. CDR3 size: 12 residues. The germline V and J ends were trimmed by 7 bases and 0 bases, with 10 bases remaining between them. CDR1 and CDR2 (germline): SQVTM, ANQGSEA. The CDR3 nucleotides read TGCAGCGCCTTGGGTGTCTCCTACGAGCAGTACTTC. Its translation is CSALGVSYEQYF.